This section outlines one TCR beta chain sequence together with its context. Its antigen is currently unknown. The record originates from a study of T cell responses to AZD1222 COVID-19 vaccine. Study findings and constraints: The CD4 TCRs associated with vaccination extended across spike and predominated at 160-218 and 743-854.

This CDR3 is 12 amino acids long. Trimming took off 5 bases at V and 4 bases at J, with 9 bases between the two ends. The germline CDR1 and CDR2 sequences are LNHDA and SQIVND (reference sequence). Libraries were prepared by immunoSEQ multiplex PCR; TCRdb keeps only in-frame clonotypes and omits some of them. This sample has 190,000 or so clones, with approximately 91% found just once. This chain uses TRBV19 with TRBJ2-7; possible D gene TRBD1, 6 bases. The source of this sequence is an adult who received the AZD1222 COVID-19 vaccine. This sample comprised peripheral blood, obtained 28 days after the second AZD1222 dose. CDR3 nucleotides: TGTGCCAGTAGTCAGGGGCCTTACGAGCAGTACTTC. Its protein is CASSQGPYEQYF.